This TCR beta chain emerged from a study of cytomegalovirus exposure and HLA in healthy donors. Study-wide points: For TCR beta chains, V- and J-gene trimming was later linked to a missense DCLRE1C variant. Rarity held for most TCR sequences, but there were some public TCRs that occurred in many donors.

A note on this clone: What it binds is not known.

PCR involved 60 Vbeta and 13 Jbeta primers. The authors' processing: Roughly 11 million shared chains were among the about 80 million unique TCR beta chains that a later analysis counted. Using immunoSEQ multiplex PCR, the repertoire was profiled, and TCRdb retains in-frame clones only, with some absent. V and J calls and clone size are given by that table; D and trimming were obtained from the DNA. The table has about 130,000 clones, roughly 85% seen once. This CDR3 comprises 14 residues. Germline-derived CDR1 and CDR2 are MDHEN and SYDVKM. After removal of 7 bases from V and 3 bases from J, the junction contained 6 bases not matched to a gene.

This chain joins TRBV28 and TRBJ1-2; TRBD1 matches at 9 bases. The TCR was taken from a man in his forties in good health and CMV-seropositive. The sequencing sample was made of PBMCs. The CDR3 loop is CASNRQGEDYGYTF. The CDR3 DNA reads TGTGCCAGCAACCGACAGGGGGAGGACTATGGCTACACCTTC.